This T cell receptor (beta chain) emerged from a study of CD8+CD57+ T cells in acquired aplastic anemia. Flow cytometry had shown expanded CD8+CD57+ cells in the patients chosen for sequencing. The patients, all of them, had severe acquired aplastic anemia. TCR beta VDJ combinations and CDR3 sequences were profiled from genomic DNA. Each CDR3 protein gets one entry after TCRdb re-called the reads with MiXCR. The table lists 200,000 to 250,000 distinct CDR3 sequences, 60% to 80% of them singletons. The trim removed 6 bases at V and 7 bases at J, leaving 4 bases unmatched. CDR1 is SNHLY, CDR2 FYNNEI, per germline. The length of the CDR3 is 14 residues.

The chain has TRBV2 and TRBJ1-4; 11 bases are shared with TRBD1. The sample consisted of sorted CD4+, CD8+, or CD8+CD57+ T cells (not recorded which) from PBMCs. This TCR derives from a human donor with aplastic anemia. The CDR3 nucleotides are TGTGCCAGCAGGGACAGGGGGCGGAGTGAAAAACTGTTTTTT. This sequence encodes CASRDRGRSEKLFF.